The 21 T cell receptor beta chains in this list originate from one sample, sequenced in a study of cytomegalovirus exposure and HLA in healthy donors. Primers for the PCR totalled 60 Vbeta and 13 Jbeta. The protocol was immunoSEQ multiplex PCR, while the TCRdb copy is restricted to in-frame clones and leaves out a portion. The table lists around 98,000 clones, more than 75% of them singletons. The sequencing input was PBMCs. All receptors come from a human donor in good health.

There are a few counts of this clone. CDR3 in amino acids: CASSLHQSYEQYF. In nucleotides, the CDR3 is TGCGCCAGCAGCCTTCACCAATCCTACGAGCAGTACTTC. This chain connects TRBV4-3 to TRBJ2-5; D is unclear. The closer fit of TRBJ2-7 to the DNA end suggests the J call may be wrong. The CDR3 is 13 residues long. Germline CDR1 is LGHNA and CDR2 is YSLEER.

The genes are TRBV29-1 and TRBJ1-4, with 11 bases lining up with TRBD1. V was pared by 7 bases and J by 0 bases, with 10 bases of the junction left unmatched. CDR1 is SQVTM and CDR2 is ANQGSEA in the germline V gene. This CDR3 region has 17 residues. CDR3 bases: TGCAGCGGCCGGGACAGGGGGAACCATGCAACTAATGAAAAACTGTTTTTT. It yields the protein CSGRDRGNHATNEKLFF.

The chain uses TRBV18 and TRBJ2-5, with TRBD1 matching over 7 bases. The CDR3 is 14 residues long. The germline V gene encodes CDR1 KGHSH and CDR2 LQKENI. V dropped 1 base and J dropped 4; count of bases not matched to a gene: 3. CDR3 sequence: CASSPLNRGETQYF. DNA of the CDR3: TGTGCCAGCTCACCACTTAACAGGGGAGAGACCCAGTACTTC.

The J gene is TRBJ2-2, the V gene TRBV6-5; D is unclear. Germline CDR1 reads MNHEY; CDR2 reads SVGAGI. This CDR3 has 13 residues. V gave up 4 bases and J gave up 3 bases, with 6 bases separating them. CDR3 DNA sequence: TGTGCCAGCAGTTCGACATACACCGGGGAGCTGTTTTTT. Its translation: CASSSTYTGELFF.

The V and J genes are TRBV19 and TRBJ2-7, with TRBD1 matching over 9 bases. With 4 bases clipped from V and 4 bases from J, the junction kept 2 bases outside the gene matches. CDR1 is LNHDA and CDR2 is SQIVND in the germline V gene (reference sequence). The CDR3 sequence is 13 residues long. The CDR3 reads CASSKDRGYEQYF. CDR3 coding DNA: TGTGCCAGTAGTAAGGACAGGGGATACGAGCAGTACTTC.

V is TRBV18 and J is TRBJ1-6; tentatively, D is TRBD1 (5 bases). The length of the CDR3 is 16 residues. V dropped 2 bases and J dropped 6 bases, with 14 bases sitting between them. Germline-derived CDR1 and CDR2 are KGHSH and LQKENI. Written as DNA, the CDR3 is TGTGCCAGCTCACCAGAACGGGGGGGAGGTAATTCACCCCTCCACTTT. Residues: CASSPERGGGNSPLHF.

The V call is TRBV7-8, the J call TRBJ2-7; tentatively, D is TRBD1 (5 bases). Per the germline V gene, CDR1 is SGHVS and CDR2 is FQNEAQ. V was clipped by 5 bases and J by 1 base, with 15 bases between them. There are 15 residues in the CDR3. The DNA for the CDR3 is TGTGCCAGCAGCCCCTTAAGGACATTTTCCTACGAGCAGTACTTC. This codes for CASSPLRTFSYEQYF.

The CDR3 protein is CASSIRPGQGATGELFF. CDR3 DNA: TGTGCCAGTAGTATCCGGCCGGGACAGGGGGCGACCGGGGAGCTGTTTTTT. The chain employs TRBV19 and TRBJ2-2; 12 bases are shared with TRBD1. The trim removed 3 bases at V and 5 bases at J, leaving 7 bases unmatched. The CDR3 runs to 17 residues. Germline V CDR1 and CDR2: LNHDA, SQIVND (reference sequence).

The rearrangement uses TRBV21-1 and TRBJ2-7; TRBD1 is taken as the D call from the table, unchecked against the DNA. TRBV21-1 is listed as a pseudogene. The CDR3 is made up of 15 amino acids. CDR3 sequence reads: CASRYRDRGFYEQYF. The CDR3 coding sequence is TGTGCCAGCAGATACCGGGACAGGGGTTTCTACGAGCAGTACTTC.

The genes are TRBV12-5 and TRBJ2-2; D perhaps matches TRBD2 (6 bases). V dropped 4 bases and J dropped 0 bases, with 12 bases sitting between them. The CDR3 is made up of 16 amino acids. Germline assignment: CDR1 LGHNT and CDR2 FRNRAP. The CDR3 loop reads CASGSQGLTNTGELFF. DNA of the CDR3: TGTGCTAGTGGTTCTCAGGGACTCACGAACACCGGGGAGCTGTTTTTT.

V and J are TRBV2 and TRBJ1-5; TRBD1 agrees at 8 bases. This CDR3 has 13 residues. V dropped 7 bases and J dropped 2; count of bases not matched to a gene: 1. Germline values: CDR1 SNHLY, CDR2 FYNNEI. The CDR3 DNA sequence: TGTGCCAGCATGGACAGGGGCAATCAGCCCCAGCATTTT. Residues: CASMDRGNQPQHF.

The chain combines TRBV6-5 with TRBJ2-3; the match to TRBD2 covers 9 bases. CDR3 size: 15 residues. Germline CDR1 reads MNHEY; CDR2 reads SVGAGI. Germline trimming cut 5 bases from V and 4 bases from J; bases unmatched to any gene: 7. The CDR3 region has the DNA TGTGCCAGCAGTAGGGCTAGCGGGAACCCAGATACGCAGTATTTT. Translation: CASSRASGNPDTQYF.

The J gene is TRBJ1-5, the V gene TRBV7-2; 8 bases agree with TRBD1. V trimming: 5 bases; J trimming: 2 bases; junction bases outside the gene matches: 5. Germline loops: CDR1 SGHTA, CDR2 FQGNSA. This CDR3 is built from 15 residues. The chain's CDR3 is CASSLTGVGNQPQHF. CDR3 nucleotides: TGTGCCAGCAGCCTGACAGGGGTTGGCAATCAGCCCCAGCATTTT.

The chain is built from TRBV5-5 and TRBJ1-5; 8 nucleotides align to TRBD1. The germline gives CDR1 SGHKS, CDR2 YYEKEE (reference sequence). The CDR3 totals 14 residues. J gave up 6 bases and V 2 bases, and 4 bases lay outside the gene matches. CDR3 residues: CASSLAGGVQPQHF. CDR3 nucleotide sequence: TGTGCCAGCAGCTTAGCAGGGGGCGTTCAGCCCCAGCATTTT.

The rearrangement uses TRBV10-3 and TRBJ1-2; D gene uncertain. CDR3 size: 13 residues. V lost 7 bases, J lost 4 bases, and 13 bases lay in between. CDR1 and CDR2 (germline): ENHRY, SYGVKD. The CDR3 here is CAIKAGSGYGYTF. CDR3 DNA sequence: TGTGCCATCAAGGCGGGATCCGGCTATGGCTACACCTTC.

V is TRBV19 and J is TRBJ2-7; 9 nucleotides align to TRBD1. CDR3 length equals 14 residues. J lost 5 bases, V lost 4 bases, and 6 bases had no gene match. The V gene's germline CDR1 is LNHDA and CDR2 SQIVND (reference sequence). CDR3 amino acids: CASSTTGGSHEQYF. Written as DNA, the CDR3 is TGTGCCAGTAGTACAACAGGGGGCAGCCACGAGCAGTACTTC.

The V and J genes are TRBV6-5 and TRBJ2-5, with D possibly matching TRBD2 (5 bases). Trimming removed 8 bases at V and 4 bases at J, with 8 bases between. This CDR3 comprises 11 residues. CDR1 MNHEY and CDR2 SVGAGI come from the germline V gene. DNA for the CDR3: TGTGCCAGCGGTCGGGGAGAGACCCAGTACTTC. Protein product: CASGRGETQYF.

The V gene is TRBV29-1, the J gene TRBJ2-7, with 7 bases that match TRBD1. This CDR3 has 14 residues. V dropped 4 bases and J dropped 9; count of bases not matched to a gene: 15. Per germline, CDR1 SQVTM and CDR2 ANQGSEA. The CDR3 spells CSVVRDGTDRPQYF. DNA of the CDR3: TGCAGCGTTGTACGAGACGGGACAGACCGTCCGCAGTACTTC.

This clone was observed a single time. V and J are TRBV27 and TRBJ2-1; 7 bases agree with TRBD2. The CDR3 is made up of 15 amino acids. Trimming took 5 bases from V and 4 from J; bases not matched to a gene: 8. Germline CDR1 MNHEY, CDR2 SMNVEV (reference sequence). The CDR3 nucleotides read TGTGCCAGCAGTGCTCCTAGCGGAAAATACAATGAGCAGTTCTTC. It codes for CASSAPSGKYNEQFF.

This clone came up a few times. Other DNA sequences from this sample encode an identical CDR3 as well. The rearrangement joins TRBV15 to TRBJ1-4; unclear D gene. Germline assignment: CDR1 LNHNV and CDR2 YYDKDF (reference sequence). Trimming took off 3 bases at V and 4 bases at J, with 9 bases between the two ends. This CDR3 has 14 amino acids. CDR3 protein: CATSSRRDNEKLFF. CDR3 nucleotide sequence: TGTGCCACCAGCAGCCGTCGGGATAATGAAAAACTGTTTTTT.

J is TRBJ2-3 and V is TRBV21-1; the table's D call, TRBD1, was not checked against the DNA. TRBV21-1 is a pseudogene. The CDR3 runs 16 residues. Here the CDR3 reads CASSKPDRCSTDTQYF. The CDR3 nucleotides read TGTGCCAGCAGCAAACCCGACAGGTGTAGCACAGATACGCAGTATTTT.